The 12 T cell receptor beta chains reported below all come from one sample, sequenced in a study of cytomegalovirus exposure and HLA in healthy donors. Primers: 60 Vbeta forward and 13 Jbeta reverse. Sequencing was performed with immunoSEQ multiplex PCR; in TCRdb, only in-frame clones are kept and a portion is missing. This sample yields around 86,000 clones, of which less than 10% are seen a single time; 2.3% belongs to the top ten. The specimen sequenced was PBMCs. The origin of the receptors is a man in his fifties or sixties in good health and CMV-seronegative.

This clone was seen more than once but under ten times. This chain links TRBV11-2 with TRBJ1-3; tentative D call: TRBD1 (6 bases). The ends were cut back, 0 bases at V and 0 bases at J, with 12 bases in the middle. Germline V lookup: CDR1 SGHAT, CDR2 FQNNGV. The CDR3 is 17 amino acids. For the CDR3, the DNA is TGTGCCAGCAGCTTAGATCGTAGAGGGGGCTCTGGAAACACCATATATTTT. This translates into CASSLDRRGGSGNTIYF.

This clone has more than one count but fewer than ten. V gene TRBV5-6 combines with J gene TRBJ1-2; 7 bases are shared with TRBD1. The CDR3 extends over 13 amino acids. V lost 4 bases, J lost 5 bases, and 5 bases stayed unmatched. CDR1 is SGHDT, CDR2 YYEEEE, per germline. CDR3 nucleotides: TGTGCCAGCAGCCCAGGACAGGATTATGGCTACACCTTC. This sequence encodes CASSPGQDYGYTF.

CDR3 bases: TGTGCCAGCAGTTTAATAGGACAGAACACTGAAGCTTTCTTT. Amino acids: CASSLIGQNTEAFF. V usage is TRBV27 and J usage is TRBJ1-1, with a tentative D call TRBD1 (5 bases). CDR1 MNHEY and CDR2 SMNVEV come from the germline V gene (reference sequence). Trimming stripped 2 bases from V and 1 base from J, with 8 bases between. The CDR3 totals 14 residues.

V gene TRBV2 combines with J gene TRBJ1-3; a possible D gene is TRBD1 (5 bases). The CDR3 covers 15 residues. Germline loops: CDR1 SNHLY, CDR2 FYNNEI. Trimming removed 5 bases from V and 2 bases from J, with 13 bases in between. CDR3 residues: CASSPQGYPGNTIYF. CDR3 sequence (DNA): TGTGCCAGCAGTCCCCAGGGATATCCTGGAAACACCATATATTTT.

This CDR3 is CASSLKSTDPGNTIYF. The DNA of the CDR3 is TGTGCCAGCAGCCTGAAATCGACAGACCCTGGAAACACCATATATTTT. The chain is built from TRBV7-8 and TRBJ1-3; TRBD1 is a possible D gene (5 bases). V lost 5 bases to trimming and J lost 2 bases, with 16 bases between them. Germline values: CDR1 SGHVS, CDR2 FQNEAQ. The CDR3 covers 16 residues.

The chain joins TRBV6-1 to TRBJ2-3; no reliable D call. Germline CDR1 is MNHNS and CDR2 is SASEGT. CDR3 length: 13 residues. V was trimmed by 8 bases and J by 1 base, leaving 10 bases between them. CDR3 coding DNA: TGTGCCAGCTCAAACGGTGGCACAGATACGCAGTATTTT. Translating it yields CASSNGGTDTQYF.

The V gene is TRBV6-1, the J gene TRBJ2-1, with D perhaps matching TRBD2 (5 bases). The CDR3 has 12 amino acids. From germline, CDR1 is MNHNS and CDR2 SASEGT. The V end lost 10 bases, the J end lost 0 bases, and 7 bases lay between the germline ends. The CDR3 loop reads CATDYSYNEQFF. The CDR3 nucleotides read TGTGCCACCGACTACTCCTACAATGAGCAGTTCTTC.

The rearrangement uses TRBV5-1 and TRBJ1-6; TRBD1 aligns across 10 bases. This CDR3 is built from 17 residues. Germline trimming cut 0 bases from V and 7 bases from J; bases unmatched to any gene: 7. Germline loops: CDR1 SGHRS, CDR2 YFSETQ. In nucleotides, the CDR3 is TGCGCCAGCAGCTTGGCCGGGACAGGGGCCCCCAATTCACCCCTCCACTTT. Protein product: CASSLAGTGAPNSPLHF.

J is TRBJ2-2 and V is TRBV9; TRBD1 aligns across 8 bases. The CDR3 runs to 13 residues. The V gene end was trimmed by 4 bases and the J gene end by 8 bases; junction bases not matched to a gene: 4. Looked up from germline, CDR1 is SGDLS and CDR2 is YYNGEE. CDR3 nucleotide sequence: TGTGCCAGCAGCTTACGACAGGGGGGGGAGCTGTTTTTT. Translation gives CASSLRQGGELFF. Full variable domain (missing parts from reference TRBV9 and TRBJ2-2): DSGVTQTPKHLITATGQRVTLRCSPRSGDLSVYWYQQSLDQGLQFLIQYYNGEERAKGNILERFSAQQFPDLHSELNLSSLELGDSALYFCASSLRQGGELFFGEGSRLTVL.

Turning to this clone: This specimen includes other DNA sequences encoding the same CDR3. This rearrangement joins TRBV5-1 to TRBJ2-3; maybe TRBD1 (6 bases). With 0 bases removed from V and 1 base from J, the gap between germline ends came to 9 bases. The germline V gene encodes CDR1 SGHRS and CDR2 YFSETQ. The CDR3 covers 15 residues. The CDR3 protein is CASSLAGVGTDTQYF. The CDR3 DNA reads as TGCGCCAGCAGCTTGGCAGGGGTCGGCACAGATACGCAGTATTTT.

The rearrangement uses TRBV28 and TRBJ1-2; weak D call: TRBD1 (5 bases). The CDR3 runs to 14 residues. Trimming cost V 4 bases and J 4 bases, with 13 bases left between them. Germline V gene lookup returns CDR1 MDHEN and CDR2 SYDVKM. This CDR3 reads CASSSPTGPYGYTF. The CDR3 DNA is TGTGCCAGCAGTTCCCCTACAGGTCCCTATGGCTACACCTTC.

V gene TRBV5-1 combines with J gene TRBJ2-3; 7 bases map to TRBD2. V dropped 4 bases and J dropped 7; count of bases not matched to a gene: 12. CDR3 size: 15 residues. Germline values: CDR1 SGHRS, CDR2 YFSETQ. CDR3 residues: CASSVGLVIPNTQYF. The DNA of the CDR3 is TGCGCCAGCAGCGTAGGACTAGTGATCCCAAATACGCAGTATTTT.